These 14 T cell receptor beta chains originate from one sample sequenced in a study of blood T cells in healthy people across ages. A sample-barcoded 5' primer and a J-beta primer mix were used in a second PCR of about 7 to 12 cycles. TCRdb used MiXCR to reprocess the 5' RACE reads, holding one entry per CDR3 protein. The data show around 650,000 distinct CDR3 sequences, approximately 40% seen once. Sequenced: blood. These receptor sequences come from a man older than 75 in good health.

The rearrangement uses TRBV20-1 and TRBJ2-1; D perhaps matches TRBD2 (5 bases). Looked up from germline, CDR1 is DFQATT and CDR2 is SNEGSKA (reference sequence). CDR3 length: 15 amino acids. The germline V and J ends were trimmed by 6 bases and 3 bases, with 18 bases remaining between them. The DNA of the CDR3 is TGCAGTGCCCCCCTGAAGACGGGGTTCTACAATGAGCAGTTCTTC. This sequence encodes CSAPLKTGFYNEQFF.

Only a few counts were recorded for this clonotype. The V gene is TRBV7-2, the J gene TRBJ2-2; D is unclear. Looked up from germline, CDR1 is SGHTA and CDR2 is FQGNSA. The CDR3 runs to 14 residues. The V gene lost 8 bases and the J gene lost 5 bases, with 15 bases spanning the gap. Written as DNA, the CDR3 is TGTGCCAGCGACCGGGCCGCCCTAACCGGGGAGCTGTTTTTT. It translates to CASDRAALTGELFF.

Worth noting for this clonotype: A much larger clone sits a single nucleotide away, making a read error possible. The chain links TRBV14 to TRBJ2-4; TRBD2 is a possible D gene (5 bases). Per the germline V gene, CDR1 is SGHDN and CDR2 is FVKESK. The CDR3 runs 16 residues. V dropped 5 bases and J dropped 1 base, with 15 bases sitting between them. CDR3 nucleotide sequence: TGTGCCAGCAGCTCCGTCAGGCGGGCGGCCAAAAACATTCAGTACTTC. Translating it yields CASSSVRRAAKNIQYF.

This clonotype was observed once. This sequence joins TRBV7-9 and TRBJ2-5; the D gene could be TRBD1 or TRBD2 (6 bases each). With the DNA end fitting TRBJ2-7 better, the J assignment may be wrong. Germline V gene lookup returns CDR1 SEHNR and CDR2 FQNEAQ (reference sequence). The CDR3 is 13 residues long. The CDR3: CAARGVRQYEQYF. The CDR3 region has the DNA TGTGCCGCTAGGGGGGTTCGACAGTACGAGCAGTACTTC.

This clonotype was detected only a few times. The J gene is TRBJ2-7, the V gene TRBV5-1; maybe TRBD2 (6 bases). The DNA matches TRBJ2-5 better at its end, which makes the J call doubtful. The CDR3 totals 14 residues. CDR1 and CDR2 from the germline V gene are SGHRS and YFSETQ. The CDR3 is CASSPGGVGETQYF. The CDR3 nucleotides are TGCGCCAGCAGCCCCGGCGGGGTGGGTGAGACCCAGTACTTC.

This clonotype was counted between two and nine times. The chain combines TRBV7-2 with TRBJ2-7; 8 bases match TRBD1. Germline V lookup: CDR1 SGHTA, CDR2 FQGNSA. The CDR3 length is 12 residues. V lost 3 bases, J lost 6 bases, and 1 base stayed unmatched. CDR3 sequence (DNA): TGTGCCAGCAGCTTCGACAGGGGCGAGCAGTACTTC. The encoded protein is CASSFDRGEQYF.

This clonotype was detected ten times or more. This rearrangement joins TRBV29-1 to TRBJ1-2, with a possible D match to TRBD1 (5 bases). Germline V gene lookup returns CDR1 SQVTM and CDR2 ANQGSEA. The CDR3 has 12 amino acids. The V gene lost 7 bases and the J gene lost 4 bases, with 13 bases spanning the gap. This CDR3 is CSDSGTAYGYTF. DNA of the CDR3: TGCAGCGACTCAGGGACGGCCTATGGCTACACCTTC.

The chain uses TRBV20-1 and TRBJ2-7, with D possibly matching TRBD1 (7 bases). CDR1 is DFQATT and CDR2 is SNEGSKA in the germline V gene (reference sequence). Trimming left V 3 bases short and J 2 bases short, with 11 bases between. This CDR3 is 13 amino acids long. The CDR3, as DNA: TGCAGTGCTAGGCAGGGGGGTCCCTACGAGCAGTACTTC. Its translation is CSARQGGPYEQYF.

V and J are TRBV29-1 and TRBJ2-4, with D uncertain. The V gene's germline CDR1 is SQVTM and CDR2 ANQGSEA. The CDR3 covers 13 residues. V lost 6 bases and J lost 1, with 10 bases in between. In DNA form, the CDR3 reads TGCAGCGTCCTACAGAGGGCCAAAAACATTCAGTACTTC. It translates to CSVLQRAKNIQYF.

Worth noting for this clonotype: A much more abundant neighbour one base away suggests this may be a read error. This chain uses TRBV6-5 with TRBJ2-7, with D possibly being TRBD1 or TRBD2 (5 bases each). This CDR3 spans 13 amino acids. From germline, CDR1 is MNHEY and CDR2 SVGAGI. V was trimmed by 8 bases and J by 7 bases, leaving 18 bases between them. DNA for the CDR3: TGTGCCAGCGGCCGGGGCACAATCCGGGAGCAGTACTTC. Its protein is CASGRGTIREQYF.

This chain joins TRBV5-1 and TRBJ2-6; D ambiguous. The ends were cut back, 0 bases at V and 0 bases at J, with 7 bases in the middle. This CDR3 region has 16 residues. Germline CDR1 reads SGHRS; CDR2 reads YFSETQ. CDR3 sequence: CASSLAVSSGANVLTF. The DNA for the CDR3 is TGCGCCAGCAGCTTGGCTGTTAGCTCTGGGGCCAACGTCCTGACTTTC. The variable domain in full, completed from reference TRBV5-1 and TRBJ2-6, reads KAGVTQTPRYLIKTRGQQVTLSCSPISGHRSVSWYQQTPGQGLQFLFEYFSETQRNKGNFPGRFSGRQFSNSRSEMNVSTLELGDSALYLCASSLAVSSGANVLTFGAGSRLTVL.

The chain couples TRBV6-5 to TRBJ2-7, with D tentatively TRBD2 (5 bases). The CDR3 has 14 amino acids. Trimming removed 4 bases from V and 3 bases from J, with 13 bases in between. CDR1 MNHEY and CDR2 SVGAGI come from the germline V gene. CDR3 in amino acids: CASSSRTRVYEQYF. The CDR3 bases are TGTGCCAGCAGTTCCAGGACTCGCGTCTACGAGCAGTACTTC.

Worth noting for this clonotype: A much larger clone is a single base away; this may be a read error. This chain joins TRBV4-2 and TRBJ1-2; D not certain. CDR3 length equals 13 residues. CDR1 is LGHNA, CDR2 YNFKEQ, per germline. CDR3 region: CSSSQEQGSGYTF. The DNA of the CDR3 is TGTTCCAGCAGCCAAGAACAAGGTTCTGGCTACACCTTC.

This chain links TRBV24-1 with TRBJ2-3, with D tentatively TRBD2 (6 bases). The ends were cut back, 4 bases at V and 6 bases at J, with 13 bases in the middle. The length of the CDR3 is 14 residues. The germline V gene encodes CDR1 KGHDR and CDR2 SFDVKD. The CDR3 reads CATSDVGGRDTQYF. The CDR3 DNA reads TGTGCCACCAGTGACGTGGGAGGCCGGGATACGCAGTATTTT.